This T cell receptor beta chain originates from a study of cytotoxic CD8 clonotypes in ibrutinib-treated CLL. In the study overall: Among the patients, some eleven presented as relapsed/refractory and 15 as treatment-naive; around 18 showed unmutated IGHV.

A few counts support this clone. The antigen is undetermined. Produced via immunoSEQ multiplex PCR; TCRdb's table is partial and in-frame only. Found here are some 130,000 clones, roughly three quarters of them singletons; the top ten hold roughly 4.7%. Trimming cost V 10 bases and J 1 base, with 13 bases left between them. Germline loops: CDR1 SNHLY, CDR2 FYNNEI. CDR3 length equals 13 residues. Findings and caveats of the study: Clonality showed a rise at ibrutinib response that reversed toward baseline at progression.

This sample comprised PBMCs, obtained after 24 months of ibrutinib treatment. The chain recombines TRBV2 with TRBJ1-1; TRBD1 might be the D (6 bases). The sequence was collected from a human donor with chronic lymphocytic leukemia. The chain's CDR3 is CATTGQPNTEAFF. The CDR3 DNA reads as TGTGCCACCACGGGACAACCGAACACTGAAGCTTTCTTT.